Listed here are 21 T cell receptor beta chains from one sample, sequenced in a study of T cells in Graves' hyperthyroidism and ophthalmopathy. TCR beta CDR3 regions were amplified from RNA transcripts. The primer set for the first-round RT-PCR of the TCR CDR3 was HTBI. Each CDR3 protein is one row after TCRdb ran MiXCR on the multiplex PCR reads. The table includes about 720,000 distinct CDR3 sequences, around 17% detected once. The sequencing sample was made of blood. All receptors come from a man aged 18 to 35 with Graves' hyperthyroidism.

This clonotype has a count of ten or more. The rearrangement joins TRBV6-1 to TRBJ2-2; unclear D gene. Trimming left V 5 bases short and J 7 bases short, with 8 bases between. The CDR3 consists of 12 residues. Germline values: CDR1 MNHNS, CDR2 SASEGT. The CDR3 coding sequence is TGTGCCAGCAGTTACGCGTTCGGGGAGCTGTTTTTT. Encoded protein: CASSYAFGELFF.

This clonotype has a count of ten or more. V usage is TRBV6-1 and J usage is TRBJ2-7, with no clear D. The CDR3 has 13 amino acids. CDR1 and CDR2 from the germline V gene are MNHNS and SASEGT. V dropped 2 bases and J dropped 4 bases, with 9 bases sitting between them. For the CDR3, the DNA is TGTGCCAGCAGTGAATCCGGACCTTACGAGCAGTACTTC. Translated: CASSESGPYEQYF.

In this sample, this clonotype turned up many times. The chain carries TRBV20-1 and TRBJ2-1; D perhaps matches TRBD1 (6 bases). V lost 4 bases, J lost 8 bases, and 9 bases lay in between. The CDR3 is 11 amino acids. The germline V gene encodes CDR1 DFQATT and CDR2 SNEGSKA (reference sequence). The CDR3 nucleotides read TGCAGTGCTACGGGACACCATGAGCAGTTCTTC. This codes for CSATGHHEQFF.

About this clonotype: The junction departs from the called germline gene at one end, perhaps through a read error. The rearrangement joins TRBV5-1 to TRBJ2-5; D might be TRBD1 or TRBD2, each matching 6 bases. CDR3 length: 18 amino acids. Germline V gene data show CDR1 as SGHRS and CDR2 as YFSETQ. This CDR3 is CASSLEGVGITEQETQYF. CDR3 DNA sequence: TGTGCCAGCAGCTTGGAGGGGGTGGGGATTACCGAACAAGAGACCCAGTACTTC.

This clonotype was counted many times. The chain employs TRBV7-9 and TRBJ1-1; TRBD1 is a possible D gene (5 bases). The CDR3 consists of 12 residues. Germline V gene data show CDR1 as SEHNR and CDR2 as FQNEAQ (reference sequence). V dropped 1 base and J dropped 8 bases, with 8 bases sitting between them. CDR3 nucleotides: TGTGCCAGCAGCTTAGGGAAGGGGGAAGCTTTCTTT. It specifies CASSLGKGEAFF.

This clonotype was found many times. The DNA for the CDR3 is TGTGCCTGGAGTGTATATGGGAACTATGGCTACACCTTC. This sequence encodes CAWSVYGNYGYTF. The chain is built from TRBV30 and TRBJ1-2; D uncertain. The germline CDR1 and CDR2 sequences are GTSNPN and SVGIG (reference sequence). The CDR3 length is 13 residues. Between the trimmed V and J ends, which lost 0 bases and 2 bases, there was a span of 7 bases.

This clonotype was seen at least ten times. V is TRBV12-3 or TRBV12-4 and J is TRBJ2-1; 10 positions match TRBD2. V dropped 5 bases and J dropped 6; count of bases not matched to a gene: 4. The CDR3 covers 14 residues. CDR3 bases: TGTGCCAGCAGTCTCGGACTAGCGGCCAATGAGCAGTTCTTC. This codes for CASSLGLAANEQFF.

This clonotype was seen a handful of times. Written as DNA, the CDR3 is TGTGCCAGCAGCCAAGTAGAAGGGGAGGAGACCCAGTACTTC. This codes for CASSQVEGEETQYF. The genes are TRBV4-2 and TRBJ2-5; D may correspond to TRBD1 or TRBD2 (5 bases each). Germline loops: CDR1 LGHNA, CDR2 YNFKEQ. The V end lost 1 base, the J end lost 5 bases, and 11 bases lay between the germline ends. The CDR3 is made up of 14 amino acids.

This clonotype occurred a few times. This chain connects TRBV5-1 to TRBJ2-1; 7 bases are shared with TRBD2. This CDR3 is 13 amino acids long. V gave up 5 bases and J gave up 7 bases; unmatched junction bases: 6. Germline-derived CDR1 and CDR2 are SGHRS and YFSETQ. CDR3 region: CASRHYSGNEQFF. The CDR3 DNA follows: TGCGCCAGCAGACACTATAGCGGGAATGAGCAGTTCTTC.

The rearrangement joins TRBV27 to TRBJ1-1, with D possibly matching TRBD1 (6 bases). Trimming left V 6 bases short and J 6 bases short, with 20 bases between. The germline V gene encodes CDR1 MNHEY and CDR2 SMNVEV (reference sequence). The length of the CDR3 is 15 residues. Here the CDR3 DNA reads TGTGCCAGCAGAAGCTCGGACAGCCGAATCCCTGAAGCTTTCTTT. This encodes CASRSSDSRIPEAFF.

This clonotype has at least ten counts. This chain uses TRBV28 with TRBJ1-2; possibly TRBD1 for D (6 bases). V lost 7 bases and J 1 base, leaving 10 bases between the germline ends. This CDR3 has 13 amino acids. The V gene's germline CDR1 is MDHEN and CDR2 SYDVKM. In DNA, the CDR3 is TGTGCCAGCATGGAACAGGGTAACTATGGCTACACCTTC. Translated, it gives CASMEQGNYGYTF.

The sample holds many counts of this clonotype. This chain uses TRBV27 with TRBJ2-7; 9 bases map to TRBD2. The CDR3 extends over 17 amino acids. With 2 bases clipped from V and 5 bases from J, the junction kept 13 bases outside the gene matches. Germline values: CDR1 MNHEY, CDR2 SMNVEV (reference sequence). CDR3 loop: CASSLRPSGRTTHEQYF. CDR3 DNA sequence: TGTGCCAGCAGTTTAAGGCCCAGCGGGAGGACTACCCACGAGCAGTACTTC.

V usage is TRBV7-6 and J usage is TRBJ1-2, with TRBD1 identical over 8 bases. Germline-derived CDR1 and CDR2 are SGHVS and FNYEAQ. This CDR3 comprises 15 residues. The V segment lost 5 bases and the J segment 4 bases; nucleotides outside the gene matches: 9. CDR3 nucleotides: TGTGCCAGCAGCCCAGGACAGGGAGGGGGCTATGGCTACACCTTC. This encodes CASSPGQGGGYGYTF.

The gene calls are TRBV7-2 and TRBJ2-2, with 8 positions matching TRBD1. Looked up from germline, CDR1 is SGHTA and CDR2 is FQGNSA. CDR3 size: 17 residues. J was trimmed by 0 bases and V by 5 bases; bases with no gene match: 8. CDR3: CASSPSRDRTNTGELFF. CDR3 sequence (DNA): TGTGCCAGCAGCCCATCACGGGACAGGACGAACACCGGGGAGCTGTTTTTT.

The gene calls are TRBV6-1 and TRBJ2-3, with no clear D. This CDR3 is built from 16 residues. The V gene lost 5 bases and the J gene lost 0 bases, with 15 bases spanning the gap. Germline V gene sequence: CDR1 MNHNS, CDR2 SASEGT. CDR3 nucleotides: TGTGCCAGCAGTTACGATCCCGCCCCTAGCACAGATACGCAGTATTTT. Protein sequence: CASSYDPAPSTDTQYF.

This clonotype was found a few times. V gene TRBV20-1 combines with J gene TRBJ2-1; 8 bases agree with TRBD2. The CDR3 loop spans 13 amino acids. Per germline, CDR1 DFQATT and CDR2 SNEGSKA (reference sequence). V shed 5 bases and J 8 bases; nucleotides not matched to a gene: 8. DNA for the CDR3: TGCAGTGCTGCGGGACTAGTGGGCGATGAGCAGTTCTTC. Protein product: CSAAGLVGDEQFF.

To note about this clonotype: With a much larger clone just one base away, this may be a read error. V gene TRBV2 combines with J gene TRBJ2-2; TRBD2 matches at 9 bases. J was trimmed by 7 bases and V by 5 bases; bases with no gene match: 8. This CDR3 is built from 15 residues. Germline V gives CDR1 SNHLY, CDR2 FYNNEI. For the CDR3, the DNA is TGTGCCAGCAGTAAGGTAGCGGGAGATGTCGGGGAGCTGTTTTTT. Its translation: CASSKVAGDVGELFF.

CDR3 coding DNA: TGCGCCAGCAGCGCACAGGGGCCAGATACGCAGTATTTT. This gives the protein CASSAQGPDTQYF. The chain couples TRBV5-1 to TRBJ2-3; 7 bases are a match to TRBD1. The CDR3 consists of 13 residues. With V trimmed by 4 bases and J by 4 bases, 3 bases remained unmatched. The germline V gene encodes CDR1 SGHRS and CDR2 YFSETQ.

This clonotype has more than one count but fewer than ten. CDR3 nucleotide sequence: TGTGCCAGCAGTTCGGACTTCCACGAGCAGTACTTC. Amino acids: CASSSDFHEQYF. The chain carries TRBV28 and TRBJ2-7; possible D gene TRBD2, 5 bases. This CDR3 is 12 amino acids long. Trimming stripped 4 bases from V and 5 bases from J, with 9 bases between. CDR1 is MDHEN and CDR2 is SYDVKM in the germline V gene.

Concerning this clonotype: At one boundary the junction diverges from the germline segment, which might be a read error. The V call is TRBV11-2, the J call TRBJ2-1; TRBD2 matches at 11 bases. The CDR3 has 18 residues. The germline V gene encodes CDR1 SGHAT and CDR2 FQNNGV. CDR3 sequence: CASSQDPLLAGGGNEQFF. As DNA, the CDR3 is TGCGCCAGCAGCCAAGATCCCCTCCTAGCGGGAGGTGGCAATGAGCAGTTCTTC. Variable domain in full (rest from reference TRBV11-2 and TRBJ2-1): EAGVAQSPRYKIIEKRQSVAFWCNPISGHATLYWYQQILGQGPKLLIQFQNNGVVDDSQLPKDRFSAERLKGVDSTLKIQPAKLEDSAVYLCASSQDPLLAGGGNEQFFGPGTRLTVL.

Note on this clonotype: One junction end disagrees with the germline gene, perhaps due to a read error. This rearrangement joins TRBV11-2 to TRBJ2-3; 9 nucleotides agree with TRBD2. The germline CDR1 and CDR2 sequences are SGHAT and FQNNGV. The CDR3 sequence is 15 residues long. Written as DNA, the CDR3 is TGTGCCAACAGCCTTAGGACTAGCGACACAGATACCCAGTATTTT. Protein: CANSLRTSDTDTQYF.